This T cell receptor (beta chain) was documented in a study of blood T cell repertoires in COVID-19. Whole-study context: COVID-19 samples collected from the United States, Italy and Spain covered acute and convalescent phases. Sources were T cells, B-cell-depleted T cells, or PBMCs; the material itself was cDNA or gDNA.

Sequencing used immunoSEQ multiplex PCR; TCRdb keeps in-frame clones, though not all of them. The sample includes 110,000 to 150,000 clones, approximately 79% seen only once; the top ten take less than 4.5%. In its sample, this clone was seen once. From germline, CDR1 is SGHAT and CDR2 FQNNGV. The CDR3 loop spans 9 amino acids. This sequence originates from a man aged 55 to 70 with acute or convalescent COVID-19. This chain joins TRBV11-2 and TRBJ2-1, with D hard to call. Sequencing input: peripheral blood. The CDR3 nucleotides are TGTGCGAGCCCGAATGAGCAGTTCTTC. It translates to CASPNEQFF.